Listed here are 20 T cell receptor beta chains from one sample, sequenced in a study of CD8 T cells in ankylosing spondylitis. These receptors have no identified antigens. Overall study findings and caveats: Within ankylosing spondylitis blood, a TCR beta motif made up of roughly eight highly homologous variants appeared to be characteristic.

TCRdb fed the 5' RACE reads into MiXCR, producing one record per CDR3 protein. The data hold about 540,000 distinct CDR3 sequences, with about 13% observed a single time. Material for sequencing was blood, either unsorted or a sorted T cell fraction (not recorded which). Every receptor here comes from a male donor with ankylosing spondylitis.

The V gene is TRBV20-1, the J gene TRBJ2-4, with 10 nucleotides matching TRBD2. Germline loops: CDR1 DFQATT, CDR2 SNEGSKA (reference sequence). CDR3 size: 16 residues. Trimming took 0 bases from V and 8 from J; bases not matched to a gene: 10. The CDR3 DNA reads TGCAGTGCTAGAGATAGAAGCGGGAGGGCCAGAGACATTCAGTACTTC. Translated, it gives CSARDRSGRARDIQYF.

The chain has TRBV5-1 and TRBJ1-1; 7 nucleotides line up with TRBD1. The J segment lost 8 bases and the V segment lost 5 bases, leaving 12 bases of the junction unmatched. There are 14 residues in the CDR3. Germline CDR1 and CDR2: SGHRS and YFSETQ. CDR3 nucleotide sequence: TGCGCCAGCAGTATGCAAGTGGGACAGCTGGAAGCTTTCTTT. It specifies CASSMQVGQLEAFF. Full variable domain (rest looked up from reference TRBV5-1 and TRBJ1-1): KAGVTQTPRYLIKTRGQQVTLSCSPISGHRSVSWYQQTPGQGLQFLFEYFSETQRNKGNFPGRFSGRQFSNSRSEMNVSTLELGDSALYLCASSMQVGQLEAFFGQGTRLTVV.

The chain couples TRBV7-9 to TRBJ2-3; 7 bases align to TRBD1. There are 15 residues in the CDR3. The J segment lost 2 bases and the V segment lost 8 bases, leaving 10 bases of the junction unmatched. Per germline, CDR1 SEHNR and CDR2 FQNEAQ (reference sequence). CDR3 coding DNA: TGTGCCAGCTCCCACGGACAGGCCTTCACAGATACGCAGTATTTT. Translation gives CASSHGQAFTDTQYF.

The rearrangement joins TRBV5-5 to TRBJ2-1; 7 bases align to TRBD2. Germline lookup yields CDR1 SGHKS and CDR2 YYEKEE (reference sequence). V lost 1 base, J lost 7 bases, and 14 bases stayed unmatched. The CDR3 covers 17 residues. The CDR3 protein is CASSLRLTSASYNEQFF. CDR3 DNA: TGTGCCAGCAGCTTGCGCCTAACTAGCGCCTCATATAATGAGCAGTTCTTC.

This chain joins TRBV3-1 and TRBJ2-1; D perhaps matches TRBD2 (6 bases). V lost 4 bases, J lost 10 bases, and 14 bases lay in between. Germline CDR1 and CDR2: LGHDT and YNNKEL (reference sequence). The CDR3 length is 13 residues. The CDR3 loop reads CASSPRLGLEQFF. CDR3 bases: TGTGCCAGCAGCCCTAGACTAGGCCTGGAGCAGTTCTTC.

Only a few counts were recorded for this clonotype. CDR3 sequence: CASSHKVNTEAFF. CDR3 in DNA: TGTGCCAGCAGCCATAAGGTGAACACTGAAGCTTTCTTT. The V gene is TRBV3-1, the J gene TRBJ1-1; D not resolved. Germline values: CDR1 LGHDT, CDR2 YNNKEL (reference sequence). Deletions cut 3 bases from V and 0 bases from J, with 5 bases between. The length of the CDR3 is 13 residues. The entire variable domain, with the rest obtained from reference TRBV3-1 and TRBJ1-1, is as follows: DTAVSQTPKYLVTQMGNDKSIKCEQNLGHDTMYWYKQDSKKFLKIMFSYNNKELIINETVPNRFSPKSPDKAHLNLHINSLELGDSAVYFCASSHKVNTEAFFGQGTRLTVV.

There are many counts of this clonotype. The CDR3 spells CASSLRREFNEQFF. The CDR3 coding sequence is TGTGCCAGCAGCTTAAGGCGGGAGTTCAATGAGCAGTTCTTC. This chain joins TRBV7-2 and TRBJ2-1; TRBD2 agrees at 7 bases. Per germline, CDR1 SGHTA and CDR2 FQGNSA. CDR3 length: 14 amino acids. Losses at the gene ends were 2 bases for V and 6 bases for J; bases not matched to a gene: 4.

The chain combines TRBV20-1 with TRBJ2-7, with D possibly being TRBD2 (6 bases). Trimming took 5 bases from V and 0 from J, leaving 20 bases between them. Looked up from germline, CDR1 is DFQATT and CDR2 is SNEGSKA (reference sequence). The CDR3 consists of 16 residues. The CDR3: CSALSHRDFSSYEQYF. DNA of the CDR3: TGCAGTGCTCTTTCGCACCGGGACTTTAGCTCCTACGAGCAGTACTTC.

This clonotype occurred many times. CDR3 residues: CASSLENSYEQYV. CDR3 nucleotide sequence: TGTGCCAGCAGCTTAGAGAATTCCTACGAGCAGTACGTC. The chain recombines TRBV7-9 with TRBJ2-7, with no clear D. V dropped 1 base and J dropped 1 base, with 5 bases sitting between them. Germline CDR1 reads SEHNR; CDR2 reads FQNEAQ (reference sequence). The CDR3 contains 13 residues.

J is TRBJ1-5 and V is TRBV4-2, with 8 bases that match TRBD1. The CDR3 extends over 15 amino acids. Trimming at V came to 0 bases and at J to 9 bases, leaving 7 bases not matched to a gene. The germline V gene encodes CDR1 LGHNA and CDR2 YNFKEQ. The CDR3 nucleotides are TGTGCCAGCAGCCAAGATCAGGGGGCGGACTGGCCCCAGCATTTT. It translates to CASSQDQGADWPQHF.

The chain combines TRBV7-2 with TRBJ2-5; 8 nucleotides line up with TRBD1. The trim removed 5 bases at V and 5 bases at J, leaving 10 bases unmatched. The CDR3 extends over 15 amino acids. Germline values: CDR1 SGHTA, CDR2 FQGNSA. The CDR3 DNA sequence: TGTGCCAGCAGCCCTCGGACAGGGTTTTTGGAGACCCAGTACTTC. This gives the protein CASSPRTGFLETQYF.

The J gene is TRBJ1-1, the V gene TRBV6-2 or TRBV6-3; 10 bases are a match to TRBD1. The germline V gene has CDR1 MNHEY and CDR2 SVGEGT. The CDR3 consists of 17 residues. Trimming removed 5 bases from V and 0 bases from J; junction bases left unmatched: 9. The CDR3 region is CASSPRDRGIMNTEAFF. The CDR3, as DNA: TGTGCCAGCAGTCCTCGGGACAGGGGAATAATGAACACTGAAGCTTTCTTT.

This clonotype was seen at least ten times. The CDR3 is CSVEQITDTQYF. CDR3 coding DNA: TGCAGCGTTGAACAGATCACAGATACGCAGTATTTT. The V gene is TRBV29-1, the J gene TRBJ2-3, with no clear D. Trimming pared 2 bases from V and 2 bases from J, leaving 5 bases between. The germline V gene encodes CDR1 SQVTM and CDR2 ANQGSEA. The CDR3 totals 12 residues.

Many counts were recorded for this clonotype. The rearrangement uses TRBV20-1 and TRBJ2-5; perhaps TRBD1 as D (7 bases). The CDR3 totals 13 residues. Trimming took 3 bases from V and 4 from J, leaving 12 bases between them. Germline loops: CDR1 DFQATT, CDR2 SNEGSKA (reference sequence). This chain's CDR3 is CSARDYRGETQYF. DNA for the CDR3: TGCAGTGCTAGGGACTACAGGGGAGAGACCCAGTACTTC.

The sample holds many counts of this clonotype. J is TRBJ2-7 and V is TRBV18; D may match TRBD1 or TRBD2 (5 bases each). The CDR3 is made up of 14 amino acids. V was clipped by 3 bases and J by 7 bases, with 16 bases between them. Germline loops: CDR1 KGHSH, CDR2 LQKENI. The CDR3 sequence: CASSPGTPLWEQYV. In DNA form, the CDR3 reads TGTGCCAGCTCACCCGGGACGCCCTTGTGGGAGCAGTACGTC.

This rearrangement joins TRBV5-4 to TRBJ2-3, with 8 bases lining up with TRBD2. Germline values: CDR1 SGHNT, CDR2 YYREEE (reference sequence). The ends lost 10 bases at V and 5 bases at J; junction bases unmatched: 12. This CDR3 is built from 14 residues. The CDR3 DNA follows: TGTGCCGGCCGGAGCGGGAGTGGGGAAGATACGCAGTATTTT. Translating gives CAGRSGSGEDTQYF.

The CDR3 region is CARDDGNSGANVLTF. The CDR3 DNA follows: TGTGCCAGGGACGACGGCAACTCTGGGGCCAACGTCCTGACTTTC. The rearrangement uses TRBV7-9 and TRBJ2-6; no firm D call. Trimming left V 9 bases short and J 0 bases short, with 12 bases between. The CDR3 runs to 15 residues. Germline CDR1 and CDR2: SEHNR and FQNEAQ (reference sequence).

This clonotype was seen a few times. J is TRBJ1-4 and V is TRBV21-1. TRBV21-1 is recorded as a pseudogene. CDR3 length: 17 residues. For the CDR3, the DNA is TGTGCCAGCAGCCCTGGGGGATACAGGGGACTAGGTGAAAAACTGTTTTTT. Encoded protein: CASSPGGYRGLGEKLFF.

This clonotype was seen a few times. The rearrangement uses TRBV3-1 and TRBJ1-5; no firm D call. The CDR3 covers 14 residues. Germline loops: CDR1 LGHDT, CDR2 YNNKEL (reference sequence). The ends were cut back, 4 bases at V and 4 bases at J, with 11 bases in the middle. In DNA form, the CDR3 reads TGTGCCAGCAGCCCTATTGGGGTGAATCAGCCCCAGCATTTT. This encodes CASSPIGVNQPQHF.

This clonotype was found a few times. J is TRBJ1-2 and V is TRBV10-3; 7 bases are a match to TRBD1. CDR1 and CDR2 (germline): ENHRY, SYGVKD. V was clipped by 3 bases and J by 2 bases; unmatched bases: 9. This CDR3 is built from 16 residues. In nucleotides, the CDR3 is TGTGCCATCAGTGAAAGGGGGCAGGAGGCCAACTATGGCTACACCTTC. Its protein is CAISERGQEANYGYTF.